The T cell receptor beta chain under discussion was sequenced for a study of T cells after yellow fever vaccination. This clonotype was detected only a few times. Its cognate antigen is unknown. CDR1 and CDR2 (germline): SGHRS, YFSETQ. Trimming at V came to 4 bases and at J to 5 bases, leaving 9 bases not matched to a gene. The CDR3 is 15 residues long. Study conclusions and caveats: The presence of abundant clonotypes contaminating from the bulk population was possible in FACS-sorted repertoires. Some clonotypes, a small share, were shared between CD4 and CD8 compartments.

In making TCR cDNA, 5'RACE template switching added a universal primer site and UMIs to it. TCRdb itself ran the 5' RACE reads through MiXCR, one entry per CDR3 protein. Found here are hundreds of thousands of distinct CDR3 sequences, 8.7% of them singletons; the top ten hold 15% to 20%. This TCR derives from a man aged 18 to 30 who received the YFV17D yellow fever vaccine. The sample here was PBMCs, taken on the day of the first yellow fever vaccination. The gene calls are TRBV5-1 and TRBJ1-3, with TRBD1 identical over 7 bases. CDR3: CASSPGGTVRNTIYF. CDR3 nucleotides: TGCGCCAGCAGCCCCGGGGGGACAGTCCGAAACACCATATATTTT.